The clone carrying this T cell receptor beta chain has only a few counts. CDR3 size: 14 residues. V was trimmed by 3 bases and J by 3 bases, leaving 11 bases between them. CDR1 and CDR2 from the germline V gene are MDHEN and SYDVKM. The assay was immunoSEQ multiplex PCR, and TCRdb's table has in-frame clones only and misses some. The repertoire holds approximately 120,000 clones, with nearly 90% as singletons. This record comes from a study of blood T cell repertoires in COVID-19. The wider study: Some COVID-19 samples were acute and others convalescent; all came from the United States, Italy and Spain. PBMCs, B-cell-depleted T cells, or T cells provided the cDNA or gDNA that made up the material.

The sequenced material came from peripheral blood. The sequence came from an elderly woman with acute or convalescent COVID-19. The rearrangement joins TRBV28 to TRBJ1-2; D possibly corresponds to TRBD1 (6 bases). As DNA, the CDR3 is TGTGCCAGCAGTTTCGGTCAGGGGTACTATGGCTACACCTTC. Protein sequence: CASSFGQGYYGYTF.